What follows are 17 T cell receptor beta chains derived from one specimen sequenced in a study of blood T cells in healthy people across ages. A J-beta primer mix and a sample-barcoded 5' primer were used in a second PCR of about 7 to 12 cycles. Via MiXCR, TCRdb re-called the 5' RACE reads, giving one row per CDR3 protein. Of about 560,000 distinct CDR3 sequences in the sample, about 29% were seen once. The same data also contributed to another study, on T cells of mothers and their children.

The specimen sequenced was blood. The source of these receptors is a boy between 2 and 10 years old in good health.

V is TRBV11-3 and J is TRBJ1-1, with no clear D. The germline CDR1 and CDR2 sequences are SGHNT and YENEEA. The CDR3 runs to 15 residues. V lost 6 bases and J 1 base, leaving 15 bases between the germline ends. In DNA form, the CDR3 reads TGTGCCAGCAGTCCAGGTTCGGTGGGGAACACTGAAGCTTTCTTT. It encodes CASSPGSVGNTEAFF. Full variable domain (rest looked up from reference TRBV11-3 and TRBJ1-1): EAGVVQSPRYKIIEKKQPVAFWCNPISGHNTLYWYLQNLGQGPELLIRYENEEAVDDSQLPKDRFSAERLKGVDSTLKIQPAELGDSAVYLCASSPGSVGNTEAFFGQGTRLTVV.

For this clonotype: One junction end disagrees with the germline gene, perhaps due to a read error. V gene TRBV15 combines with J gene TRBJ2-7; TRBD2 matches at 10 bases. The CDR3 is 16 amino acids. The germline CDR1 and CDR2 sequences are LNHNV and YYDKDF (reference sequence). The CDR3: CVTSRDPLAGAYEQYF. The CDR3 DNA is TGTGTCACCAGCAGAGATCCCCTAGCGGGAGCCTACGAGCAGTACTTC.

The table lists this clonotype with a few counts. This chain uses TRBV12-3 or TRBV12-4 with TRBJ2-4, with TRBD2 matching 12 bases. The V gene end was trimmed by 5 bases and the J gene end by 7 bases; junction bases not matched to a gene: 3. The CDR3 extends over 14 amino acids. CDR3 residues: CASSIGTSGNIQYF. Here the CDR3 DNA reads TGTGCCAGCAGTATCGGGACTAGCGGGAACATTCAGTACTTC.

The V gene is TRBV20-1, the J gene TRBJ2-5; D may match TRBD1 or TRBD2 (5 bases each). The CDR3 has 14 amino acids. Germline assignment: CDR1 DFQATT and CDR2 SNEGSKA (reference sequence). V was clipped by 3 bases and J by 2 bases, with 13 bases between them. DNA for the CDR3: TGCAGTGCTAGTAATGTGGGACGTCAAGAGACCCAGTACTTC. Translating it yields CSASNVGRQETQYF.

The V and J genes are TRBV20-1 and TRBJ2-5; 9 nucleotides align to TRBD2. The germline V gene encodes CDR1 DFQATT and CDR2 SNEGSKA (reference sequence). After removal of 2 bases from V and 6 bases from J, the junction contained 4 bases not matched to a gene. The CDR3 is 13 residues long. DNA of the CDR3: TGCAGTGCTAGACTAGCGGGAAGCCAGACCCAGTACTTC. It yields the protein CSARLAGSQTQYF.

The chain is built from TRBV4-1 and TRBJ1-2; the D is unclear. CDR1 MGHRA and CDR2 YSYEKL come from the germline V gene. V was clipped by 0 bases and J by 4 bases, with 12 bases between them. The CDR3 runs to 15 residues. The CDR3 DNA reads TGCGCCAGCAGCCAAGATCTGAATGTCCTCTATGGCTACACCTTC. Translating it yields CASSQDLNVLYGYTF.

This clonotype has just a few counts. The J gene is TRBJ1-2, the V gene TRBV20-1; D gene uncertain. This CDR3 comprises 14 residues. V lost 1 base and J lost 1, with 10 bases in between. Germline assignment: CDR1 DFQATT and CDR2 SNEGSKA (reference sequence). The chain's CDR3 is CSARAGDINYGYTF. The CDR3 nucleotides are TGCAGTGCTAGAGCAGGAGATATTAACTATGGCTACACCTTC.

This chain joins TRBV15 and TRBJ1-1, with D unresolved. V was pared by 1 base and J by 8 bases, with 11 bases between. This CDR3 region has 13 residues. The germline V gene has CDR1 LNHNV and CDR2 YYDKDF (reference sequence). CDR3 coding DNA: TGTGCCACCAGCAGAGCCGGGTACTGGGAAGCTTTCTTT. Protein: CATSRAGYWEAFF. The variable domain in full, with the rest retrieved from reference TRBV15 and TRBJ1-1, is DAMVIQNPRYQVTQFGKPVTLSCSQTLNHNVMYWYQQKSSQAPKLLFHYYDKDFNNEADTPDNFQSRRPNTSFCFLDIRSPGLGDTAMYLCATSRAGYWEAFFGQGTRLTVV.

The chain joins TRBV4-1 to TRBJ2-1; TRBD1 might be the D (5 bases). The CDR3 loop spans 14 amino acids. With 0 bases removed from V and 9 bases from J, the gap between germline ends came to 12 bases. The germline CDR1 and CDR2 sequences are MGHRA and YSYEKL. The DNA of the CDR3 is TGCGCCAGCAGCCAAGATTCAGGGTGGGCTGAGCAGTTCTTC. Translated: CASSQDSGWAEQFF.

This clonotype has more than one count but fewer than ten. The V and J genes are TRBV20-1 and TRBJ1-5; tentatively, D is TRBD1 (6 bases). The germline V and J ends were trimmed by 6 bases and 1 base, with 13 bases remaining between them. CDR1 and CDR2 (germline): DFQATT, SNEGSKA (reference sequence). This CDR3 has 14 amino acids. In DNA form, the CDR3 reads TGCAGTGCCCTACAGGGATCGAGCAATCAGCCCCAGCATTTT. Translation: CSALQGSSNQPQHF.

There are a few counts of this clonotype. The genes are TRBV3-1 and TRBJ1-4, with 9 bases lining up with TRBD1. The germline gives CDR1 LGHDT, CDR2 YNNKEL (reference sequence). Trimming cost V 4 bases and J 8 bases; bases outside gene matches: 11. CDR3 size: 16 residues. CDR3 nucleotides: TGTGCCAGCAGCCCCCAGAGGACAGGGGCAAGGGAAAAACTGTTTTTT. This encodes CASSPQRTGAREKLFF.

The table lists this clonotype with a few counts. The chain recombines TRBV29-1 with TRBJ2-3, with D perhaps TRBD2 (5 bases). The CDR3 is made up of 11 amino acids. Germline V lookup: CDR1 SQVTM, CDR2 ANQGSEA. The chain's CDR3 is CSVAYTDTQYF. The CDR3 nucleotides are TGCAGTGTAGCGTACACAGATACGCAGTATTTT.

The chain is built from TRBV20-1 and TRBJ2-5; 8 nucleotides line up with TRBD2. V gave up 4 bases and J gave up 0 bases; unmatched junction bases: 4. CDR3 length: 14 residues. In germline, CDR1 is DFQATT, CDR2 SNEGSKA (reference sequence). The CDR3 here is CSATVAGYQETQYF. The CDR3 DNA is TGCAGTGCTACGGTAGCGGGGTACCAAGAGACCCAGTACTTC.

The chain carries TRBV20-1 and TRBJ2-1, with TRBD2 identical over 8 bases. The CDR3 is made up of 15 amino acids. Losses at the gene ends were 4 bases for V and 6 bases for J; bases not matched to a gene: 11. Germline assignment: CDR1 DFQATT and CDR2 SNEGSKA (reference sequence). CDR3 bases: TGCAGTGCTACATATCCGGGACTAGTTTTCAATGAGCAGTTCTTC. It encodes CSATYPGLVFNEQFF.

This chain uses TRBV7-9 with TRBJ2-7; 8 nucleotides line up with TRBD2. This CDR3 region has 14 residues. Germline V lookup: CDR1 SEHNR, CDR2 FQNEAQ (reference sequence). V lost 0 bases and J lost 5; bases outside the gene matches: 3. The CDR3 loop is CASSLALRGDEQYF. DNA of the CDR3: TGTGCCAGCAGCTTAGCGCTGCGGGGGGACGAGCAGTACTTC.

This sequence joins TRBV7-2 and TRBJ2-2; 9 bases agree with TRBD2. Germline CDR1 reads SGHTA; CDR2 reads FQGNSA. This CDR3 contains 17 residues. V was clipped by 0 bases and J by 2 bases; unmatched bases: 4. The CDR3: CASSLASGLANTGELFF. For the CDR3, the DNA is TGTGCCAGCAGCTTAGCTTCGGGACTAGCTAACACCGGGGAGCTGTTTTTT.

The chain has TRBV7-6 and TRBJ2-1; D is perhaps TRBD2 (5 bases). V dropped 3 bases and J dropped 0 bases, with 12 bases sitting between them. This CDR3 contains 16 residues. Germline CDR1 and CDR2: SGHVS and FNYEAQ. The chain's CDR3 is CASSFGPAGSYNEQFF. The CDR3 nucleotides are TGTGCCAGCAGCTTCGGGCCGGCGGGCTCCTACAATGAGCAGTTCTTC.